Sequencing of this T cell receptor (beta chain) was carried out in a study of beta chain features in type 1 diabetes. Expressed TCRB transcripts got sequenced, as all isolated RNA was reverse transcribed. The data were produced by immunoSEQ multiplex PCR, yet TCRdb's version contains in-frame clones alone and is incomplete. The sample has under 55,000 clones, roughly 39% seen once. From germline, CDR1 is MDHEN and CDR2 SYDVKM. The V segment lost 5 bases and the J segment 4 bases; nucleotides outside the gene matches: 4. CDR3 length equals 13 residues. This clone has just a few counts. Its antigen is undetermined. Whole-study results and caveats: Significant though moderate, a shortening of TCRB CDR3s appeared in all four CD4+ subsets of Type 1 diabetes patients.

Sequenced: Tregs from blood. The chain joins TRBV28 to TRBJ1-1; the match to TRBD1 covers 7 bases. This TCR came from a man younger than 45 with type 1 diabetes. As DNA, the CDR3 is TGTGCCAGCAGTCCGACAGGGTTCACTGAAGCTTTCTTT. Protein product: CASSPTGFTEAFF.